This T cell receptor beta chain was sequenced in a study of T cells in Graves' hyperthyroidism and ophthalmopathy. RNA transcripts were the template for amplifying TCR beta CDR3 regions. The HTBI primer set drove a first-round RT-PCR of the TCR CDR3. MiXCR, applied by TCRdb to the multiplex PCR reads, yields one record per CDR3 protein. This table holds 700,000 or so distinct CDR3 sequences, about 17% found once. The hyperthyroidism was newly diagnosed and had lasted under 2 months; the patients were aged 18 to 65. Trimming took off 4 bases at V and 4 bases at J, with 17 bases between the two ends. The germline gives CDR1 SGHRS, CDR2 YFSETQ. The CDR3 is 15 amino acids.

The V call is TRBV5-1, the J call TRBJ2-5, with D maybe TRBD1 (5 bases). Sequencing was performed on blood. The sequence derives from a man aged 18 to 30 with Graves' hyperthyroidism. This CDR3 is CASSRQKSVGETQYF. In DNA, the CDR3 is TGCGCCAGCAGCCGACAGAAAAGCGTCGGAGAGACCCAGTACTTC.